The 10 T cell receptor beta chains presented below share a single source sample, sequenced in a study of blood T cell repertoires in COVID-19. Using immunoSEQ multiplex PCR, the repertoire was profiled, and TCRdb retains in-frame clones only, with some absent. Altogether fewer than 350,000 clones are present, approximately 86% being singletons, with the ten largest covering around 4%. The sample taken for sequencing was peripheral blood. All receptors come from a woman between 45 and 65 years old with active or convalescent COVID-19.

The CDR3, as DNA: TGCGCCAGCAGCCCGGCGGGGGGACACACTGAAGCTTTCTTT. Encoded protein: CASSPAGGHTEAFF. This chain joins TRBV5-1 and TRBJ1-1, with D possibly being TRBD1 (5 bases). Germline V lookup: CDR1 SGHRS, CDR2 YFSETQ. Trimming left V 4 bases short and J 3 bases short, with 13 bases between. The CDR3 consists of 14 residues.

V usage is TRBV15 and J usage is TRBJ2-1; possibly TRBD1 for D (7 bases). Germline V lookup: CDR1 LNHNV, CDR2 YYDKDF (reference sequence). Deletions cut 8 bases from V and 6 bases from J, with 14 bases between. The CDR3 is made up of 13 amino acids. CDR3 nucleotide sequence: TGTGCCACCCAGGGGGGAGTATCCAATGAGCAGTTCTTC. It specifies CATQGGVSNEQFF.

V usage is TRBV5-1 and J usage is TRBJ1-1; D might be TRBD1 (5 bases). The CDR3 is 19 amino acids. The germline gives CDR1 SGHRS, CDR2 YFSETQ. V lost 4 bases and J lost 4, with 29 bases in between. The CDR3 DNA reads as TGCGCCAGCAGCGATTGGGTCGGGGGAAGGTTCCCGGTGGGCACTGAAGCTTTCTTT. Translated, it gives CASSDWVGGRFPVGTEAFF.

The rearrangement joins TRBV9 to TRBJ1-2; a weak D match, TRBD1 (5 bases). Germline CDR1 reads SGDLS; CDR2 reads YYNGEE. This CDR3 is built from 14 residues. V dropped 0 bases and J dropped 1 base, with 7 bases sitting between them. The CDR3 is CASSVDDSNYGYTF. The CDR3 DNA follows: TGTGCCAGCAGCGTAGACGACAGTAACTATGGCTACACCTTC.

Only a few counts were recorded for this clone. This chain connects TRBV18 to TRBJ2-5; 8 bases match TRBD2. V was clipped by 3 bases and J by 2 bases; unmatched bases: 8. The CDR3 is 16 amino acids. Germline V gene sequence: CDR1 KGHSH, CDR2 LQKENI. The chain's CDR3 is CASSPTIAGLQETQYF. CDR3 bases: TGTGCCAGCTCACCGACTATAGCGGGGCTACAAGAGACCCAGTACTTC.

The gene calls are TRBV6-5 and TRBJ1-6; unclear D gene. V was cut by 6 bases and J by 7 bases, with 10 bases left in between. The V gene's germline CDR1 is MNHEY and CDR2 SVGAGI. CDR3 length equals 13 residues. CDR3: CASSRRVNSPLHF. The CDR3, as DNA: TGTGCCAGCAGCCGGAGGGTGAATTCACCCCTCCACTTT.

This chain uses TRBV6-1 with TRBJ2-4; 8 bases agree with TRBD2. The CDR3 has 18 residues. Trimming cost V 0 bases and J 4 bases; bases outside gene matches: 11. From germline, CDR1 is MNHNS and CDR2 SASEGT. DNA of the CDR3: TGTGCCAGCAGTGAAGCGCTCGGGACTAGTCCCATAAAAAACATTCAGTACTTC. Its translation: CASSEALGTSPIKNIQYF.

This chain joins TRBV5-1 and TRBJ1-3; 8 bases are shared with TRBD1. This CDR3 has 16 residues. With V trimmed by 0 bases and J by 4 bases, 6 bases remained unmatched. Germline V gene sequence: CDR1 SGHRS, CDR2 YFSETQ. The CDR3 region has the DNA TGCGCCAGCAGCTTGGGCCAACGACAGGGGGGAAACACCATATATTTT. Translating gives CASSLGQRQGGNTIYF.

The J gene is TRBJ1-1, the V gene TRBV11-3, with D unresolved. CDR1 is SGHNT and CDR2 is YENEEA in the germline V gene. CDR3 length equals 13 residues. V was shortened by 0 bases and J by 6 bases, with 8 bases between the two germline ends. The CDR3 bases are TGTGCCAGCAGCTTAGATGGCGGCGCTGAAGCTTTCTTT. Translating gives CASSLDGGAEAFF.

CDR3 sequence reads: CASSSLGSIIMNTEAFF. The CDR3 region has the DNA TGTGCCAGCAGCTCCCTTGGCAGTATTATTATGAACACTGAAGCTTTCTTT. This sequence joins TRBV7-9 and TRBJ1-1, with D unclear. Germline V gives CDR1 SEHNR, CDR2 FQNEAQ (reference sequence). CDR3 size: 17 residues. V was clipped by 4 bases and J by 0 bases, with 18 bases between them.